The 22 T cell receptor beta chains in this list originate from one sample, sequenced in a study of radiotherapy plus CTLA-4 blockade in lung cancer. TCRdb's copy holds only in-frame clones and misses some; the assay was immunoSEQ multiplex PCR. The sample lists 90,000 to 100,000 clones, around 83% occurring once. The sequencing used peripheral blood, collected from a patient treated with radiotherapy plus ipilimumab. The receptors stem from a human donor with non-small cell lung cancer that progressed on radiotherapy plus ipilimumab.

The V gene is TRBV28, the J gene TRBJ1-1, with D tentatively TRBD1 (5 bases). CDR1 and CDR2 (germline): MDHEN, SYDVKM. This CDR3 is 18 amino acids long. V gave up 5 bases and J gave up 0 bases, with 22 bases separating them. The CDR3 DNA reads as TGTGCCAGCAGTCAAAGGCGGGGCCGGCTCCTAATGAACACTGAAGCTTTCTTT. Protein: CASSQRRGRLLMNTEAFF.

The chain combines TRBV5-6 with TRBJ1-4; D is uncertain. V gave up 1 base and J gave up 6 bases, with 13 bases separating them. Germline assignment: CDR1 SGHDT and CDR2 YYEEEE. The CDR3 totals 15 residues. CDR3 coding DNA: TGTGCCAGCAGCTTGTGGCAACTCCTCGATGAAAAACTGTTTTTT. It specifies CASSLWQLLDEKLFF.

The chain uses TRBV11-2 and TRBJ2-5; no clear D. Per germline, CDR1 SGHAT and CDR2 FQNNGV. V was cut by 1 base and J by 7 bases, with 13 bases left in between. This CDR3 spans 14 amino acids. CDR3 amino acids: CASSLVLDLGTQYF. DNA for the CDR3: TGTGCCAGCAGCTTAGTTTTGGATCTGGGGACCCAGTACTTC. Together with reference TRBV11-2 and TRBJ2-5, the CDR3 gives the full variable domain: EAGVAQSPRYKIIEKRQSVAFWCNPISGHATLYWYQQILGQGPKLLIQFQNNGVVDDSQLPKDRFSAERLKGVDSTLKIQPAKLEDSAVYLCASSLVLDLGTQYFGPGTRLLVL.

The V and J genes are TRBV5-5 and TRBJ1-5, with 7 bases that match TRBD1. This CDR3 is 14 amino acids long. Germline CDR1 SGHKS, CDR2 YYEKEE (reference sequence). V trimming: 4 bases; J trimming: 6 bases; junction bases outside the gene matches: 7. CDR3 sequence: CASSHGQEIQPQHF. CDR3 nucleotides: TGTGCCAGCAGCCACGGACAGGAGATTCAGCCCCAGCATTTT.

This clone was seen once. The CDR3 nucleotides read TGTGCCAGCAACCTAGCGGGAGGTGACGATACGCAGTATTTT. Amino acids: CASNLAGGDDTQYF. The genes are TRBV2 and TRBJ2-3; 11 bases match TRBD2. The CDR3 is 14 amino acids. J gave up 6 bases and V 7 bases, and 6 bases lay outside the gene matches. Germline assignment: CDR1 SNHLY and CDR2 FYNNEI.

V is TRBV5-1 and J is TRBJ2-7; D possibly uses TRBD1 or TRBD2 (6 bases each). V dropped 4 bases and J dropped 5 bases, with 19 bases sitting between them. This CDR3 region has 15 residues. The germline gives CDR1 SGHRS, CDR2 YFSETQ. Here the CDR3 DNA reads TGCGCCAGCAGCGCGGCGGGACATACGTCGGACGAGCAGTACGTC. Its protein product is CASSAAGHTSDEQYV.

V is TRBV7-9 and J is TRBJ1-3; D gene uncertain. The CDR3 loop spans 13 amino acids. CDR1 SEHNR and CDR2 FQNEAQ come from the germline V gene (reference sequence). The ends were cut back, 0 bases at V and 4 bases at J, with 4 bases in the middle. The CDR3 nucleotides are TGTGCCAGCAGCTTAGCGCGCGGAAACACCATATATTTT. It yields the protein CASSLARGNTIYF.

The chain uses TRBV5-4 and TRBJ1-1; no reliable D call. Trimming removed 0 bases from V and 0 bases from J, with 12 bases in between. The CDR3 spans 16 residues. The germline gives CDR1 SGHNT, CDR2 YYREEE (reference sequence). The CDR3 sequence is CASSLAPVTMNTEAFF. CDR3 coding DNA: TGTGCCAGCAGCTTGGCCCCCGTAACCATGAACACTGAAGCTTTCTTT.

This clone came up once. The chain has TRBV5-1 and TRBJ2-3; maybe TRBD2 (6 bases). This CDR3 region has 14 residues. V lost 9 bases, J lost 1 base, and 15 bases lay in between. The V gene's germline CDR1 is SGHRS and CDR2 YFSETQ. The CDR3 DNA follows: TGCGCCACCTCCCTCTCGGGGGGCACAGATACGCAGTATTTT. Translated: CATSLSGGTDTQYF.

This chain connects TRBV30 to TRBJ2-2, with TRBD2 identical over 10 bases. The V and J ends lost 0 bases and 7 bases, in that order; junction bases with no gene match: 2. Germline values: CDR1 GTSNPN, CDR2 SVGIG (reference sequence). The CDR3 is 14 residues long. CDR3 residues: CAWSVLAGDGELFF. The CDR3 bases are TGTGCCTGGAGTGTCCTAGCGGGAGACGGGGAGCTGTTTTTT.

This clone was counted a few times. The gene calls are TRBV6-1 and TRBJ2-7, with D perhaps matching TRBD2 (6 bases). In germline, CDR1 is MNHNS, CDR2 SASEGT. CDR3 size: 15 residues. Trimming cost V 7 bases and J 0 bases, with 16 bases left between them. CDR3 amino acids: CASTGDWTSSYEQYF. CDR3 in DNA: TGTGCCAGCACCGGGGACTGGACCAGCTCCTACGAGCAGTACTTC.

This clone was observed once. The DNA for the CDR3 is TGCGCCAGCAAGCGGGAGTTTGCCAAAAACATTCAGTACTTC. Protein product: CASKREFAKNIQYF. The rearrangement links TRBV5-1 to TRBJ2-4, with 8 positions matching TRBD2. Trimming took 6 bases from V and 1 from J; bases not matched to a gene: 3. Germline V gene lookup returns CDR1 SGHRS and CDR2 YFSETQ. CDR3 length: 14 amino acids.

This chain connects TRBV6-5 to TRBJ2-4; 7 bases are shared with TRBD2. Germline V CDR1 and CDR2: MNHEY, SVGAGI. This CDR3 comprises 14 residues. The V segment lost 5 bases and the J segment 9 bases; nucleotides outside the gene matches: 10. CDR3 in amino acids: CASSKTSPDGIQYF. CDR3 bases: TGTGCCAGCAGTAAGACTAGCCCTGATGGCATTCAGTACTTC.

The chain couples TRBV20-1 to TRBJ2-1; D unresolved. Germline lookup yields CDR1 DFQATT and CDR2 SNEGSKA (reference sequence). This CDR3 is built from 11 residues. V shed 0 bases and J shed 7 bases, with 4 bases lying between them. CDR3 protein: CSARDLNEQFF. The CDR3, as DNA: TGCAGTGCTAGAGATCTAAATGAGCAGTTCTTC.

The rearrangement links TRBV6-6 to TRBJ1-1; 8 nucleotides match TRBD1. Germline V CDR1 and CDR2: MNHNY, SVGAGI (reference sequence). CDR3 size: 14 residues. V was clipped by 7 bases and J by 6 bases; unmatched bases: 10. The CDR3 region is CASMPRTGFSEAFF. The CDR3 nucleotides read TGTGCCAGCATGCCTAGGACAGGGTTCTCTGAAGCTTTCTTT.

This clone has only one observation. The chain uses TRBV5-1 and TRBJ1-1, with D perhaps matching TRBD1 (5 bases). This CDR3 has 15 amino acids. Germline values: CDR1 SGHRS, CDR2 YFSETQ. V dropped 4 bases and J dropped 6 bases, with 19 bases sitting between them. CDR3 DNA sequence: TGCGCCAGCAGCCAACTCGCCGGGGCTGGGGCTGAAGCTTTCTTT. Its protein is CASSQLAGAGAEAFF.

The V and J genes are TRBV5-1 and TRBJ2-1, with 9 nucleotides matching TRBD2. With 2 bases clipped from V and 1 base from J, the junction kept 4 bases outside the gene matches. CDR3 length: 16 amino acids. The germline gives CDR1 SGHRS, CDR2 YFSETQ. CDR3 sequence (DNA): TGCGCCAGCAGCTTAATAGCGGGAGTATCCTACAATGAGCAGTTCTTC. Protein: CASSLIAGVSYNEQFF.

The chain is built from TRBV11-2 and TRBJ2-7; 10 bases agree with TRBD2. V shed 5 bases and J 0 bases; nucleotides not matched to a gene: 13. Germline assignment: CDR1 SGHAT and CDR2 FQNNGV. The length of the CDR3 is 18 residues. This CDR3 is CASSRSSGSRGVSYEQYF. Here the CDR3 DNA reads TGTGCCAGCAGCCGGTCTAGCGGGAGTAGGGGGGTCTCCTACGAGCAGTACTTC.

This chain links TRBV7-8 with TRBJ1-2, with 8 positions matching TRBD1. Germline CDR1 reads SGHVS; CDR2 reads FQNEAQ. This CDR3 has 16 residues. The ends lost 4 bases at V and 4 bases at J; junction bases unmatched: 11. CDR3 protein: CASSSTDRGGIYGYTF. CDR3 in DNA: TGTGCCAGCAGCTCGACCGACAGGGGAGGGATCTATGGCTACACCTTC.

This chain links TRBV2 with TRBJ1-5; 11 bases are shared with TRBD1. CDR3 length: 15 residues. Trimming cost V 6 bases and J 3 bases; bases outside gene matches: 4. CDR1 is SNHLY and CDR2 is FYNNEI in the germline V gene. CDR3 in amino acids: CASSGTGGVNQPQHF. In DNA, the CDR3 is TGTGCCAGCAGCGGGACAGGGGGGGTCAATCAGCCCCAGCATTTT.

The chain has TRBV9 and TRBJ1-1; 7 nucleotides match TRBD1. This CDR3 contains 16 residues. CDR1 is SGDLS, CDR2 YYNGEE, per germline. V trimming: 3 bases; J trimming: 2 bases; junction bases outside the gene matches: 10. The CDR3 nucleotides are TGTGCCAGCAGCGACTGGAGACAGGGAGATAACACTGAAGCTTTCTTT. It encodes CASSDWRQGDNTEAFF.

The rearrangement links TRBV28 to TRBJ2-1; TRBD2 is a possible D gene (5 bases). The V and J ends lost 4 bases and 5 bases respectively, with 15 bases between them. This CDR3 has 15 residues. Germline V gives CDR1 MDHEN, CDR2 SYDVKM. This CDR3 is CASSSHPDWNNEQFF. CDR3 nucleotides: TGTGCCAGCAGTTCCCATCCGGACTGGAACAATGAGCAGTTCTTC.